The 14 T cell receptor beta chains reported below all come from one sample, sequenced in a study of shared clonotypes between healthy human individuals. TCRdb's table, derived via immunoSEQ multiplex PCR, lists solely in-frame clones and lacks some. The sample holds 2,500,000 or so clones; around nine tenths are singletons and the top ten take 0.13% to 0.15%. The sample taken for sequencing was naive CD4+ T cells sorted from blood. The subset was: CD45RA+ positively selected. Every receptor here comes from a man aged 18 to 29 in good health.

The rearrangement uses TRBV7-3 and TRBJ2-7, with 7 bases matching TRBD2. The CDR3 is 13 amino acids. CDR1 and CDR2 (germline): SGHTA, FQGTGA. Trimming took 5 bases from V and 6 from J; bases not matched to a gene: 7. In nucleotides, the CDR3 is TGTGCCAGCAGCCAAAAGGCGGGGGTCGAGCAGTACTTC. Translation: CASSQKAGVEQYF. Full variable domain (remainder filled in from reference TRBV7-3 and TRBJ2-7): GAGVSQTPSNKVTEKGKYVELRCDPISGHTALYWYRQSLGQGPEFLIYFQGTGAADDSGLPNDRFFAVRPEGSVSTLKIQRTERGDSAVYLCASSQKAGVEQYFGPGTRLTVT.

The rearrangement joins TRBV5-1 to TRBJ2-3, with TRBD2 matching 7 bases. V lost 0 bases, J lost 6 bases, and 4 bases stayed unmatched. This CDR3 has 14 residues. The germline V gene encodes CDR1 SGHRS and CDR2 YFSETQ. The CDR3 is CASSLAAGMDTQYF. The CDR3 DNA is TGCGCCAGCAGCTTGGCAGCGGGGATGGATACGCAGTATTTT.

This rearrangement joins TRBV5-1 to TRBJ2-2; TRBD2 aligns across 8 bases. J gave up 1 base and V 7 bases, and 3 bases lay outside the gene matches. CDR1 is SGHRS and CDR2 is YFSETQ in the germline V gene. The CDR3 length is 14 residues. The CDR3 DNA follows: TGCGCCAGCGCGGGGGGACTGAACACCGGGGAGCTGTTTTTT. This encodes CASAGGLNTGELFF.

Of note for this clone: A junction end diverges from the germline sequence, so it may reflect a read error. V is TRBV7-9 and J is TRBJ1-5; 7 bases align to TRBD1. Per the germline V gene, CDR1 is SEHNR and CDR2 is FQNEAQ (reference sequence). The CDR3 totals 12 residues. The CDR3 spells CASSFPGGEVLF. The CDR3 DNA reads TGTGCCAGCAGCTTCCCAGGGGGAGAGGTCCTTTTT.

This chain connects TRBV19 to TRBJ1-1; tentative D call: TRBD1 (6 bases). V gave up 3 bases and J gave up 3 bases, with 11 bases separating them. The CDR3 sequence is 14 residues long. CDR1 and CDR2 (germline): LNHDA, SQIVND (reference sequence). The CDR3 is CASSMYRVYTEAFF. The DNA of the CDR3 is TGTGCCAGTAGTATGTACAGGGTGTACACTGAAGCTTTCTTT. The variable domain in full, completed from reference TRBV19 and TRBJ1-1, reads DGGITQSPKYLFRKEGQNVTLSCEQNLNHDAMYWYRQDPGQGLRLIYYSQIVNDFQKGDIAEGYSVSREKKESFPLTVTSAQKNPTAFYLCASSMYRVYTEAFFGQGTRLTVV.

The chain combines TRBV7-9 with TRBJ2-2; 9 positions match TRBD1. Germline V gene lookup returns CDR1 SEHNR and CDR2 FQNEAQ (reference sequence). V dropped 1 base and J dropped 3; count of bases not matched to a gene: 9. The CDR3 is made up of 18 amino acids. This chain's CDR3 is CASSLGLATGGYTGELFF. The CDR3 region has the DNA TGTGCCAGCAGCTTAGGCTTGGCGACAGGGGGATACACCGGGGAGCTGTTTTTT.

This clone was picked up one time. This chain connects TRBV7-8 to TRBJ1-2, with 7 bases aligning to TRBD1. The CDR3 has 14 residues. With 5 bases clipped from V and 5 bases from J, the junction kept 8 bases outside the gene matches. Germline CDR1 is SGHVS and CDR2 is FQNEAQ. The CDR3 sequence is CASSPDGTAYGYTF. CDR3 in DNA: TGTGCCAGCAGCCCAGACGGGACAGCGTATGGCTACACCTTC.

In regard to this clone: Other DNA sequences in this sample translate to the same CDR3. The chain joins TRBV7-2 to TRBJ1-6; 7 nucleotides line up with TRBD1. CDR3 length: 13 residues. V lost 6 bases and J lost 7; bases outside the gene matches: 3. In germline, CDR1 is SGHTA, CDR2 FQGNSA. CDR3 region: CASSRQGNSPLHF. CDR3 in DNA: TGTGCCAGCAGTCGACAGGGAAATTCACCCCTCCACTTT. Full variable domain (rest looked up from reference TRBV7-2 and TRBJ1-6): GAGVSQSPSNKVTEKGKDVELRCDPISGHTALYWYRQSLGQGLEFLIYFQGNSAPDKSGLPSDRFSAERTGGSVSTLTIQRTQQEDSAVYLCASSRQGNSPLHFGNGTRLTVT.

This clone was counted a single time. The rearrangement uses TRBV2 and TRBJ1-2, with D possibly matching TRBD1 (5 bases). V was shortened by 4 bases and J by 2 bases, with 11 bases between the two germline ends. The length of the CDR3 is 14 residues. CDR1 SNHLY and CDR2 FYNNEI come from the germline V gene. In DNA, the CDR3 is TGTGCCAGCAGTGCAGCCAGGGCAAACTATGGCTACACCTTC. Amino acids: CASSAARANYGYTF.

This chain uses TRBV10-2 with TRBJ1-5, with TRBD1 matching over 7 bases. Trimming cost V 7 bases and J 4 bases; bases outside gene matches: 1. The CDR3 length is 12 residues. Looked up from germline, CDR1 is WSHSY and CDR2 is SAAADI. The CDR3 loop is CASTQGNQPQHF. CDR3 nucleotide sequence: TGCGCCAGCACACAGGGGAATCAGCCCCAGCATTTT.

Worth noting for this clone: Distinct nucleotide sequences in the sample also encode this CDR3. This rearrangement joins TRBV7-9 to TRBJ1-1; D may be TRBD1 (5 bases). Germline CDR1 is SEHNR and CDR2 is FQNEAQ (reference sequence). V lost 5 bases, J lost 2 bases, and 9 bases lay in between. The CDR3 totals 13 residues. The CDR3 region has the DNA TGTGCCAGCAGCCGAGGGGTCAACACTGAAGCTTTCTTT. This codes for CASSRGVNTEAFF.

The J gene is TRBJ2-2, the V gene TRBV11-3; D remains unclear. Per germline, CDR1 SGHNT and CDR2 YENEEA. Trimming left V 4 bases short and J 8 bases short, with 11 bases between. This CDR3 region has 13 residues. The CDR3 region has the DNA TGTGCCAGCAGCTGGCTAGGGTCTGGGGAGCTGTTTTTT. As protein: CASSWLGSGELFF.

V usage is TRBV5-1 and J usage is TRBJ1-6; unclear D gene. The germline CDR1 and CDR2 sequences are SGHRS and YFSETQ. V lost 0 bases and J lost 4, with 8 bases in between. CDR3 length: 15 residues. The CDR3 loop reads CASSLGWQYNSPLHF. The CDR3 coding sequence is TGCGCCAGCAGCTTGGGCTGGCAGTATAATTCACCCCTCCACTTT. The full variable domain, completed using reference TRBV5-1 and TRBJ1-6, is KAGVTQTPRYLIKTRGQQVTLSCSPISGHRSVSWYQQTPGQGLQFLFEYFSETQRNKGNFPGRFSGRQFSNSRSEMNVSTLELGDSALYLCASSLGWQYNSPLHFGNGTRLTVT.

The V call is TRBV12-5, the J call TRBJ2-7; TRBD1 matches at 7 bases. V shed 3 bases, J shed 3 bases, and the junction held 11 bases outside the gene matches. Per germline, CDR1 LGHNT and CDR2 FRNRAP. This CDR3 has 16 residues. CDR3 region: CASGFAGTANLYEQYF. The CDR3 DNA is TGTGCTAGTGGTTTCGCTGGGACAGCGAACCTCTACGAGCAGTACTTC.